This passage covers 21 T cell receptor beta chains from one sample sequenced in a study of blood T cell repertoires in COVID-19. Profiling relied on immunoSEQ multiplex PCR, and the TCRdb table lists in-frame clones only, not all of them. Of about 430,000 clones listed, 80% to 90% are singletons. Sequencing was done on a sample of PBMCs or T cells enriched from blood (not recorded which). The receptors here all came from a man younger than 45 who had recovered from COVID-19.

The chain uses TRBV28 and TRBJ1-5; no definite D call. CDR3 size: 14 residues. In germline, CDR1 is MDHEN, CDR2 SYDVKM. V was trimmed by 3 bases and J by 7 bases, leaving 13 bases between them. The CDR3 DNA reads TGTGCCAGCAGTTTTACGGGGAACGGACAGCCCCAGCATTTT. It is translated as CASSFTGNGQPQHF.

The chain links TRBV9 to TRBJ2-7, with TRBD1 matching over 10 bases. Germline V gives CDR1 SGDLS, CDR2 YYNGEE. The trim removed 4 bases at V and 4 bases at J, leaving 8 bases unmatched. The CDR3 is made up of 15 amino acids. The CDR3 region has the DNA TGTGCCAGCAGCCCATCCGGGACAGGGGTTTACGAGCAGTACTTC. Translated: CASSPSGTGVYEQYF. The whole variable domain, remainder taken from reference TRBV9 and TRBJ2-7, is DSGVTQTPKHLITATGQRVTLRCSPRSGDLSVYWYQQSLDQGLQFLIQYYNGEERAKGNILERFSAQQFPDLHSELNLSSLELGDSALYFCASSPSGTGVYEQYFGPGTRLTVT.

The chain is built from TRBV27 and TRBJ1-5; D is possibly TRBD1 (5 bases). The CDR3 contains 18 residues. Germline V gene lookup returns CDR1 MNHEY and CDR2 SMNVEV (reference sequence). The V gene lost 5 bases and the J gene lost 0 bases, with 20 bases spanning the gap. CDR3 sequence reads: CASSTGASWDYSNQPQHF. For the CDR3, the DNA is TGTGCCAGCAGTACTGGGGCCTCCTGGGATTATAGCAATCAGCCCCAGCATTTT.

This rearrangement joins TRBV19 to TRBJ1-3, with unresolved D. Germline lookup yields CDR1 LNHDA and CDR2 SQIVND (reference sequence). The CDR3 extends over 13 amino acids. Trimming shortened V by 7 bases and J by 0 bases, and 7 bases separated the two germline ends. CDR3 sequence: CASISSSGNTIYF. CDR3 sequence (DNA): TGTGCCAGTATTAGTAGCTCTGGAAACACCATATATTTT.

Concerning this clone: This sample includes further DNA sequences coding for the same CDR3. The CDR3 DNA is TGTGCCAGCTCACCCGGACAGGGAGCCCGAGATACGCAGTATTTT. Its translation is CASSPGQGARDTQYF. V usage is TRBV18 and J usage is TRBJ2-3; TRBD1 agrees at 8 bases. With 3 bases clipped from V and 5 bases from J, the junction kept 7 bases outside the gene matches. The CDR3 length is 15 residues. Germline loops: CDR1 KGHSH, CDR2 LQKENI.

V is TRBV30 and J is TRBJ1-5; D remains unclear. V lost 5 bases to trimming and J lost 0 bases, with 14 bases between them. The CDR3 is 15 residues long. The germline CDR1 and CDR2 sequences are GTSNPN and SVGIG (reference sequence). CDR3 sequence (DNA): TGTGCCTGGGGCGGTCGAGGATATAGCAATCAGCCCCAGCATTTT. Protein sequence: CAWGGRGYSNQPQHF.

This clone was found a few times. V gene TRBV5-4 combines with J gene TRBJ2-3; 10 nucleotides agree with TRBD2. CDR1 SGHNT and CDR2 YYREEE come from the germline V gene (reference sequence). The length of the CDR3 is 14 residues. CDR3 nucleotide sequence: TGTGCGACTGGTACGCTAGCGGGAGACGATACGCAGTATTTT. As protein: CATGTLAGDDTQYF.

A single count supports this clone. This chain connects TRBV4-1 to TRBJ2-1; 9 nucleotides line up with TRBD2. With 1 base clipped from V and 7 bases from J, the junction kept 8 bases outside the gene matches. CDR1 is MGHRA and CDR2 is YSYEKL in the germline V gene. This CDR3 contains 16 residues. CDR3 amino acids: CASSQAAGGPLNEQFF. CDR3 nucleotide sequence: TGCGCCAGCAGCCAAGCGGCGGGAGGGCCGCTGAATGAGCAGTTCTTC.

The chain employs TRBV19 and TRBJ1-2; no firm D call. The length of the CDR3 is 14 residues. Germline lookup yields CDR1 LNHDA and CDR2 SQIVND (reference sequence). Trimming pared 5 bases from V and 6 bases from J, leaving 16 bases between. The CDR3 spells CASSWEGALDGYTF. The CDR3 region has the DNA TGTGCCAGTAGTTGGGAGGGCGCTTTGGATGGCTACACCTTC.

J is TRBJ2-1 and V is TRBV18, with a weak D call TRBD2 (5 bases). The length of the CDR3 is 13 residues. Germline V gene sequence: CDR1 KGHSH, CDR2 LQKENI. With 0 bases removed from V and 12 bases from J, the gap between germline ends came to 12 bases. CDR3 nucleotide sequence: TGTGCCAGCTCACCACCGAGAGGGAGTGGGCAGTTCTTC. This gives the protein CASSPPRGSGQFF.

The chain couples TRBV6-5 to TRBJ2-7; D perhaps matches TRBD2 (5 bases). The CDR3 contains 13 residues. Looked up from germline, CDR1 is MNHEY and CDR2 is SVGAGI. Between the trimmed V and J ends, which lost 8 bases and 5 bases, there was a span of 16 bases. Written as DNA, the CDR3 is TGTGCCAGCGAACCTACTAGACGCAACGAGCAGTACTTC. It yields the protein CASEPTRRNEQYF.

The chain couples TRBV28 to TRBJ2-1, with 10 bases aligning to TRBD1. This CDR3 comprises 15 residues. V shed 6 bases and J 5 bases; nucleotides not matched to a gene: 7. Germline CDR1 and CDR2: MDHEN and SYDVKM. For the CDR3, the DNA is TGTGCCAGCAGACGAGACAGGGGGCTGAACAATGAGCAGTTCTTC. This gives the protein CASRRDRGLNNEQFF. The whole variable domain, remainder taken from reference TRBV28 and TRBJ2-1, is DVKVTQSSRYLVKRTGEKVFLECVQDMDHENMFWYRQDPGLGLRLIYFSYDVKMKEKGDIPEGYSVSREKKERFSLILESASTNQTSMYLCASRRDRGLNNEQFFGPGTRLTVL.

CDR3 coding DNA: TGTGCCAGCAGCACAGGGGAGGGCCAGGGGGCGGGCTTTAGTGGCTACACCTTC. This gives the protein CASSTGEGQGAGFSGYTF. The chain is built from TRBV7-2 and TRBJ1-2; 8 nucleotides line up with TRBD1. The junction had 21 bases not matched to a gene; V was cut back by 5 bases and J by 7 bases. CDR1 and CDR2 (germline): SGHTA, FQGNSA. The CDR3 extends over 18 amino acids.

This chain links TRBV5-1 with TRBJ2-5; tentative D call: TRBD2 (5 bases). V dropped 3 bases and J dropped 2 bases, with 17 bases sitting between them. The CDR3 consists of 16 residues. Germline V CDR1 and CDR2: SGHRS, YFSETQ. Here the CDR3 reads CASSSPGKKSQETQYF. CDR3 coding DNA: TGCGCCAGCAGCTCTCCCGGGAAGAAGAGTCAAGAGACCCAGTACTTC.

The chain carries TRBV19 and TRBJ2-3, with D maybe TRBD2 (6 bases). This CDR3 comprises 16 residues. Trimming removed 3 bases at V and 3 bases at J, with 16 bases between. Germline V gene data show CDR1 as LNHDA and CDR2 as SQIVND (reference sequence). In nucleotides, the CDR3 is TGTGCCAGTAGTATGTTTGGGGGGAGATTAACAGATACGCAGTATTTT. Amino acid sequence: CASSMFGGRLTDTQYF.

This chain uses TRBV27 with TRBJ2-1; TRBD1 aligns across 8 bases. CDR3 length equals 16 residues. After removal of 3 bases from V and 6 bases from J, the junction contained 10 bases not matched to a gene. The V gene's germline CDR1 is MNHEY and CDR2 SMNVEV (reference sequence). CDR3 DNA sequence: TGTGCCAGCAGTTTCATTCGCAGGGGGCCACGCAATGAGCAGTTCTTC. Encoded protein: CASSFIRRGPRNEQFF.

This sequence joins TRBV19 and TRBJ1-1, with D tentatively TRBD1 (5 bases). From germline, CDR1 is LNHDA and CDR2 SQIVND (reference sequence). The length of the CDR3 is 14 residues. With 9 bases removed from V and 0 bases from J, the gap between germline ends came to 14 bases. The CDR3 region has the DNA TGTGCCAGCCAAGTGGGACTGATGAACACTGAAGCTTTCTTT. It is translated as CASQVGLMNTEAFF.

CDR3 sequence: CASAIQVYSTDTQYF. DNA for the CDR3: TGCGCCAGCGCCATACAGGTTTATAGCACAGATACGCAGTATTTT. This chain uses TRBV5-1 with TRBJ2-3; TRBD1 is a possible D gene (5 bases). Germline CDR1 SGHRS, CDR2 YFSETQ. Deletions cut 7 bases from V and 0 bases from J, with 15 bases between. The CDR3 totals 15 residues.

The chain recombines TRBV6-5 with TRBJ2-7; no clear D gene. The germline V gene encodes CDR1 MNHEY and CDR2 SVGAGI. The CDR3 loop spans 11 amino acids. The ends were cut back, 6 bases at V and 4 bases at J, with 7 bases in the middle. CDR3 in DNA: TGTGCCAGCAGCGGAGTTTACGAGCAGTACTTC. Amino acid sequence: CASSGVYEQYF.

This rearrangement joins TRBV27 to TRBJ1-3, with D perhaps TRBD1 (6 bases). The CDR3 runs 13 residues. The germline gives CDR1 MNHEY, CDR2 SMNVEV (reference sequence). The V end was cut by 8 bases, the J end by 7 bases, with 15 bases between. Here the CDR3 DNA reads TGTGCCAGCCGCGCGGGGGGCACGAACACCATATATTTT. As protein: CASRAGGTNTIYF.

The chain uses TRBV5-1 and TRBJ2-1; weak D call: TRBD2 (6 bases). V lost 4 bases and J lost 4, with 30 bases in between. The V gene's germline CDR1 is SGHRS and CDR2 YFSETQ. This CDR3 is 20 amino acids long. CDR3 in amino acids: CASSIPGGDSGEGTYNEQFF. CDR3 nucleotide sequence: TGCGCCAGCAGCATACCCGGTGGCGATTCGGGGGAAGGTACGTACAATGAGCAGTTCTTC.